This T cell receptor (beta chain) is from a study of OX40 agonist ivuxolimab in advanced cancers. Overall study: Patients received intravenous ivuxolimab every 2 weeks at 0.01 to 10 mg/kg. Among those enrolled, mean age was roughly 55 years (range roughly 20 to 79) and 75% to 85% were male. Three patients got partial responses; one had hepatocellular carcinoma and two had cutaneous melanoma.

The study's findings and limits: Some nonresponders likewise displayed low normalized T-cell clonal expansion.

CDR3 size: 16 residues. V was clipped by 2 bases and J by 0 bases; unmatched bases: 4. Germline lookup yields CDR1 KGHSH and CDR2 LQKENI. About this clone itself: Its target is not known.

TCRdb's table, derived via immunoSEQ multiplex PCR, lists solely in-frame clones and lacks some. Of 65,000 to 100,000 clones listed, about 81% were seen once; the top ten hold around 6.6%. The genes are TRBV18 and TRBJ2-1; TRBD2 agrees at 7 bases. The sequencing used CD4+ or CD8+ T cells sorted from blood, collected in a trial of the OX40 agonist ivuxolimab. This TCR was recovered from an adult with an advanced solid tumor such as melanoma, head and neck, liver or kidney cancer. CDR3 residues: CASSPYGGSSYNEQFF. For the CDR3, the DNA is TGTGCCAGCTCACCATATGGCGGGAGCTCCTACAATGAGCAGTTCTTC.